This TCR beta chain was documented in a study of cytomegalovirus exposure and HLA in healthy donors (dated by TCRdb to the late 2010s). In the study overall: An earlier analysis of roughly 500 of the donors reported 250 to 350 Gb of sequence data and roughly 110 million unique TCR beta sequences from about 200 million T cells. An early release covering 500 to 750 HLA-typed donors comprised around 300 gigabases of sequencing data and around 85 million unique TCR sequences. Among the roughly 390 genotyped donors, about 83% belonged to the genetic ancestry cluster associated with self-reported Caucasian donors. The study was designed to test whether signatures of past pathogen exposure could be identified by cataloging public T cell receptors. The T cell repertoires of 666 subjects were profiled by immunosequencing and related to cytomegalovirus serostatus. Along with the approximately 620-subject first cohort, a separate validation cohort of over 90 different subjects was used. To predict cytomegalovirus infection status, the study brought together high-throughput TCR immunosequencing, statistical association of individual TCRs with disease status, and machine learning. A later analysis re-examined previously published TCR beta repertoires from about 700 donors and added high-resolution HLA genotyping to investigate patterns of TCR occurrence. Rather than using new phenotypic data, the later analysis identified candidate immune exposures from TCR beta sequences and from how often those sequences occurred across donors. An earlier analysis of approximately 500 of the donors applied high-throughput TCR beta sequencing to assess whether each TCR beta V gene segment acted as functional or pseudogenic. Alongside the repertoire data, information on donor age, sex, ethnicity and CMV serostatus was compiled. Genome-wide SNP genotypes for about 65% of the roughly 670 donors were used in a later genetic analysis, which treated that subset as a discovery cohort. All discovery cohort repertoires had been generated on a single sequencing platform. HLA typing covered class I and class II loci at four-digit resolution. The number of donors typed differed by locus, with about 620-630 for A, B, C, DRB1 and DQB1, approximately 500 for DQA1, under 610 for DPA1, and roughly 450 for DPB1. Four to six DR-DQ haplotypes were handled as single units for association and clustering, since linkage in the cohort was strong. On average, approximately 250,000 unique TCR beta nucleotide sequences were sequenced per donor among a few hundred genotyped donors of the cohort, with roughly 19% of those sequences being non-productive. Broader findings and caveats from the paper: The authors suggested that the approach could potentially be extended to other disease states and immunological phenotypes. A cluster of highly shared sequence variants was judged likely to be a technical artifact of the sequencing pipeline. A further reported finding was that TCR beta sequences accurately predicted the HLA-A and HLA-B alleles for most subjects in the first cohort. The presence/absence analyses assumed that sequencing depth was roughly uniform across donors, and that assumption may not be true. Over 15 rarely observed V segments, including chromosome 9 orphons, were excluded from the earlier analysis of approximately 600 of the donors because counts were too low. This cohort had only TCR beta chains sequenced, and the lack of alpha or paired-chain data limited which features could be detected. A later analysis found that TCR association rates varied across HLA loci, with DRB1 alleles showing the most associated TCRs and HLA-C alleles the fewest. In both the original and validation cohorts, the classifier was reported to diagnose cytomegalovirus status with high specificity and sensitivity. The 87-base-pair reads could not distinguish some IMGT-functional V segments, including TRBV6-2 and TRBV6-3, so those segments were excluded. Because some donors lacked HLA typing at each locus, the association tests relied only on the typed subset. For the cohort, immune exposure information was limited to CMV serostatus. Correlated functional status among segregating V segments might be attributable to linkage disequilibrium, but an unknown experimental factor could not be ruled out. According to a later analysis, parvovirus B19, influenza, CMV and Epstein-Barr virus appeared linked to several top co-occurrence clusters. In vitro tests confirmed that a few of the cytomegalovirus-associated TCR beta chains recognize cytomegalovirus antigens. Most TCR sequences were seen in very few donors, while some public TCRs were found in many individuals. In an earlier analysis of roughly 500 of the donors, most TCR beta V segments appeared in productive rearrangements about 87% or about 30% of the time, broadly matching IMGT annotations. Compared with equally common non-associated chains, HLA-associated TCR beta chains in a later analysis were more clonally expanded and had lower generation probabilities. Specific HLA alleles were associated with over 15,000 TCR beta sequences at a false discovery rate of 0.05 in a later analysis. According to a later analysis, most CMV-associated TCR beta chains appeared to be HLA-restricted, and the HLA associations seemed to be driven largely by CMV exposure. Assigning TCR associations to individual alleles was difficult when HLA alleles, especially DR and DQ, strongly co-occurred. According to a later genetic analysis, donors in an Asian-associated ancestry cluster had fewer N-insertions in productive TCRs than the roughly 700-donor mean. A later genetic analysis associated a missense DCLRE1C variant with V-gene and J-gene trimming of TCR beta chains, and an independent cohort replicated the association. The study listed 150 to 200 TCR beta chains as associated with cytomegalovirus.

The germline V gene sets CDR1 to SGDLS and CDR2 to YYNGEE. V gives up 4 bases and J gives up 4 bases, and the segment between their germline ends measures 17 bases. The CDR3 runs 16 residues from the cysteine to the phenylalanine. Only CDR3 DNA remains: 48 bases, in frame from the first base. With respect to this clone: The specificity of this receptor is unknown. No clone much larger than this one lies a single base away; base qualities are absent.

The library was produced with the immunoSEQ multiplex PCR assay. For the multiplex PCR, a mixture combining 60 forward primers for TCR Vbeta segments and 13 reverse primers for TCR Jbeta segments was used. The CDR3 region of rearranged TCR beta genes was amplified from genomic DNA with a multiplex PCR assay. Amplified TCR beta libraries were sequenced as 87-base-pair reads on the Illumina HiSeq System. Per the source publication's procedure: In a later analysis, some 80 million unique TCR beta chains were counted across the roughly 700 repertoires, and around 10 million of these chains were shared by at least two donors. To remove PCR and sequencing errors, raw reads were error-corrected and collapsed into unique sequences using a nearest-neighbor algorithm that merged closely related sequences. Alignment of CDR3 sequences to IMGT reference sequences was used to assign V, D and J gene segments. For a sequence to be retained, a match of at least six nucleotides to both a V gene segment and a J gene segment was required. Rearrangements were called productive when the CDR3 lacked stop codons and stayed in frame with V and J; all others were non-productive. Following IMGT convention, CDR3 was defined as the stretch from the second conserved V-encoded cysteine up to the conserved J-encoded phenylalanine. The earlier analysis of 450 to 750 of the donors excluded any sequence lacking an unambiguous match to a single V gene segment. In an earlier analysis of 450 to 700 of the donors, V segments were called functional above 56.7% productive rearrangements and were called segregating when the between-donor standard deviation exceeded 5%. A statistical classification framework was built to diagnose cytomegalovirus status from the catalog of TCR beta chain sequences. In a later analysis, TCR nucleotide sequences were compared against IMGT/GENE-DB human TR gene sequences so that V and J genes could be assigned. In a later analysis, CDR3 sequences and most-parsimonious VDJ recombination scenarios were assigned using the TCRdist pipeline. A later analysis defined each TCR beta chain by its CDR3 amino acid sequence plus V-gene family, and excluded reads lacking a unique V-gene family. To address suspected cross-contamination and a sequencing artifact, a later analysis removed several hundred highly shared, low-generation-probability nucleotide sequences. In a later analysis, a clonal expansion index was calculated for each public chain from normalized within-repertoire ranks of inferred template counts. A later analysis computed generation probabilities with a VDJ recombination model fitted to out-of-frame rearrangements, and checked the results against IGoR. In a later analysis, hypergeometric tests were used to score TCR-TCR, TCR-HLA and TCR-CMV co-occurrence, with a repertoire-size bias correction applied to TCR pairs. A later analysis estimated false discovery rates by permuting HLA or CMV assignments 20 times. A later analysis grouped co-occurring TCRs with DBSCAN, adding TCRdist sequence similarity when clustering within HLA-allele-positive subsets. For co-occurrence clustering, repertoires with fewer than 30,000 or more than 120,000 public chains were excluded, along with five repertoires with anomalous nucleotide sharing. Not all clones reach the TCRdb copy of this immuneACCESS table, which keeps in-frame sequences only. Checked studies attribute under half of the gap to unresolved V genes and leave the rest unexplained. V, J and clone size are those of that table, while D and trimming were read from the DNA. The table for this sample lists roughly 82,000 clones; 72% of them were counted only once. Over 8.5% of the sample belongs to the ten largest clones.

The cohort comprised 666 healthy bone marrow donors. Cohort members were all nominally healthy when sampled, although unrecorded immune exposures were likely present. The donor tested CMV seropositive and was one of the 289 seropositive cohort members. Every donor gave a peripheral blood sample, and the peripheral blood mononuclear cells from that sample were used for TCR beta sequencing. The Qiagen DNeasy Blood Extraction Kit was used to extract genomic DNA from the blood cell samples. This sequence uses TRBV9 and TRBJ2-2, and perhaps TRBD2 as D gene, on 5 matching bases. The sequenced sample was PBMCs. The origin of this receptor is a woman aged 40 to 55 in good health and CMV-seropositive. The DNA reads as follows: TGTGCCAGCAGCTCACCCTCCAAGGACTTCACCGGGGAGCTGTTTTTT. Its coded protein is CASSSPSKDFTGELFF.